A few counts support the clone carrying this T cell receptor (beta chain). Its antigen is undetermined. TCRdb re-called the 5' RACE reads with MiXCR, one entry per CDR3 protein. The sample holds hundreds of thousands of distinct CDR3 sequences; just over 20% are singletons and the top ten take approximately 12%. The data were obtained in a study of T-cell memory formation after mild COVID-19. Per germline, CDR1 LGHNA and CDR2 YSLEER. The V segment lost 0 bases and the J segment 8 bases; nucleotides outside the gene matches: 16. The CDR3 contains 19 residues. Study results and limitations: CD8+ contracting clones occupied EMRA, while CD4+ ones occupied mainly CM and EM.

The receptor was derived from an adult woman who had mild COVID-19 (a few samples of this study predate the infection). Cell type and time point are not known. Sequenced material: PBMCs or a T cell subset sorted from them (not recorded which). The genes are TRBV4-3 and TRBJ2-3, with TRBD2 matching over 11 bases. The CDR3 sequence is CASSQEQPPTSGMGGTQYF. DNA of the CDR3: TGCGCCAGCAGCCAAGAACAACCACCGACTAGCGGGATGGGTGGTACGCAGTATTTT.